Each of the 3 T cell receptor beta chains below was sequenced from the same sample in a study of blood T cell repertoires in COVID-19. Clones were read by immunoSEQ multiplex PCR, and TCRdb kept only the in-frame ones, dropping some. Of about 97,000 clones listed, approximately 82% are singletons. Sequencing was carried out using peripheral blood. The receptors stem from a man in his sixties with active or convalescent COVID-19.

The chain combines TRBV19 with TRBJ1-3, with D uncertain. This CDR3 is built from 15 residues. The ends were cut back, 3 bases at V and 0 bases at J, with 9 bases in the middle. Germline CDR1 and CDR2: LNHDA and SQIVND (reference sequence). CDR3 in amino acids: CASSMGTSSGNTIYF. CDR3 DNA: TGTGCCAGTAGTATGGGCACTAGCTCTGGAAACACCATATATTTT.

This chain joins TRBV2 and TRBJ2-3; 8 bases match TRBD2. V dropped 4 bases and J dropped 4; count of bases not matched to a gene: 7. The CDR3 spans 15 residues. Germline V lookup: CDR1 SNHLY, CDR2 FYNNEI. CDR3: CASSAGLVVADTQYF. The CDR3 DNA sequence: TGTGCCAGCAGTGCGGGACTAGTAGTCGCAGATACGCAGTATTTT. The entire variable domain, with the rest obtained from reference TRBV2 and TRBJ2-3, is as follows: EPEVTQTPSHQVTQMGQEVILRCVPISNHLYFYWYRQILGQKVEFLVSFYNNEISEKSEIFDDQFSVERPDGSNFTLKIRSTKLEDSAMYFCASSAGLVVADTQYFGPGTRLTVL.

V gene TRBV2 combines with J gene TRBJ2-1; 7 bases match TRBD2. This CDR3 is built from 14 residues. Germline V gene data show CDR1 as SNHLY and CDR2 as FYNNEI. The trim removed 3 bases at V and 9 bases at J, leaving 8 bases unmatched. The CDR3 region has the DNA TGTGCCAGCAGTGAGAGGACTAGGCTTTCTGAGCAGTTCTTC. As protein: CASSERTRLSEQFF.